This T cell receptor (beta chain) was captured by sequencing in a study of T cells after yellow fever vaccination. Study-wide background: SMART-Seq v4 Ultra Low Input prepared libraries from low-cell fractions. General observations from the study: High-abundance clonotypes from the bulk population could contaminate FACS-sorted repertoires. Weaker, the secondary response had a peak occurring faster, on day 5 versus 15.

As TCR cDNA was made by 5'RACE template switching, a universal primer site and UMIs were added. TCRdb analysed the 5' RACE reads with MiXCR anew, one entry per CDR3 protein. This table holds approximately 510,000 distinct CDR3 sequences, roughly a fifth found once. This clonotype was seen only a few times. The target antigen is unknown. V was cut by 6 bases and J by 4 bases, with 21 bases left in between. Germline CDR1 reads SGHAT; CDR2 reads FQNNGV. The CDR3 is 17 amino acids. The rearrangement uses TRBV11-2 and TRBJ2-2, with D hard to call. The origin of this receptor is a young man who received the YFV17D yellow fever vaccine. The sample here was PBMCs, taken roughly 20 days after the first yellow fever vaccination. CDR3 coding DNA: TGTGCCAGCAGACGCCTGCGGCCCCCCGGAGCCACCGGGGAGCTGTTTTTT. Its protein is CASRRLRPPGATGELFF.